The TCR beta chain under discussion was sequenced for a study of T-cell reconstitution after alpha-beta-depleted transplantation in children. Library preparation (for TCRbeta) was performed with unique molecular identifiers. In TCRdb, the PCR reads were re-called with MiXCR into one record per CDR3 protein. The repertoire holds 450,000 to 600,000 distinct CDR3 sequences, with approximately 12% as singletons. Germline CDR1 DFQATT, CDR2 SNEGSKA (reference sequence). Trimming left V 1 base short and J 1 base short, with 11 bases between. The CDR3 loop spans 14 amino acids. The clonotype comes from a male patient under 18 who had a stem cell transplant for acute myeloid leukemia, so the T cells may come from the graft donor. The chain employs TRBV20-1 and TRBJ2-7; D ambiguous. Material: PBMCs, mostly from graft donor cells, obtained 360 days after TCRalphabeta/CD19-depleted stem cell transplant. The CDR3 is CSARAWVVSYEQYF. The CDR3 coding sequence is TGCAGTGCTAGAGCTTGGGTCGTTTCCTACGAGCAGTACTTC.